These T cell receptor beta chains were read from a single sample in a study of vaccination effects on CD4 cells after COVID-19. Sequenced by immunoSEQ multiplex PCR; TCRdb stores in-frame clones only, minus some. Of over 65,000 clones detected, more than 70% appear once; the ten largest clones hold under 2.5%. Their antigens are not known. The sequencing used CD4+ T cells from PBMCs cultured without peptide, collected before COVID-19 vaccination. The origin of the receptors is a human donor who received a COVID-19 vaccine. CDR3s include the opening cysteine and the closing phenylalanine or tryptophan. Fields, in order: D gene, clone size, J gene, V gene, CDR3 protein, CDR3 DNA. D genes are given only for firm matches. The listing skips clone size in some rows; elsewhere it reads once, few, many or a size class.

NA | NA | TRBJ1-3 | TRBV18 | CASSPYAAPQAGNTIYF | TGTGCCAGCTCACCATACGCGGCGCCTCAGGCTGGAAACACCATATATTTT
TRBD1 | NA | TRBJ2-5 | TRBV7-2 | CASSLRTGGETQYF | TGTGCCAGCAGCCTCCGGACAGGGGGGGAGACCCAGTACTTC
TRBD1 | NA | TRBJ1-6 | TRBV11-2 | CASSLPGDRAFYNSPLHF | TGTGCCAGCAGCTTACCCGGGGACAGGGCCTTCTATAATTCACCCCTCCACTTT
NA | NA | TRBJ2-5 | TRBV10-1 | CASSGGSETQYF | TGCGCCAGCAGTGGAGGTTCGGAGACCCAGTACTTC
NA | NA | TRBJ2-1 | TRBV2 | CASTGAVPYNEQFF | TGTGCCAGCACGGGGGCAGTCCCATACAATGAGCAGTTCTTC
NA | NA | TRBJ2-1 | TRBV6-5 | CASTKGEGSYNEQFF | TGTGCCAGCACCAAGGGAGAGGGGTCCTACAATGAGCAGTTCTTC
NA | NA | TRBJ2-3 | TRBV5-1 | CASSLLRGPDTQYF | TGCGCCAGCAGCTTGTTACGGGGGCCAGATACGCAGTATTTT
TRBD1 | NA | TRBJ1-4 | TRBV6-5 | CASSYSGTVNEKLFF | TGTGCCAGCAGTTACTCGGGGACAGTTAATGAAAAACTGTTTTTT
NA | NA | TRBJ2-2 | TRBV7-8 | CASSLEPPLGELFF | TGTGCCAGCAGCTTAGAGCCACCCTTAGGGGAGCTGTTTTTT
TRBD1 | few | TRBJ1-5 | TRBV19 | CASTGQGNQPQHF | TGTGCCAGTACGGGACAGGGAAATCAGCCCCAGCATTTT
NA | NA | TRBJ1-2 | TRBV6-2/TRBV6-3 | CASSYLYGYTF | TGTGCCAGCAGTTATCTTTATGGCTACACCTTC
TRBD1 | NA | TRBJ2-5 | TRBV2 | CASSGRGSETQYF | TGTGCCAGCAGCGGCAGGGGGTCGGAGACCCAGTACTTC
NA | NA | TRBJ2-3 | TRBV7-2 | CASSPNTDTQYF | TGTGCCAGCAGTCCGAACACAGATACGCAGTATTTT
NA | NA | TRBJ1-4 | TRBV2 | CASSFRGTGEKLFF | TGTGCCAGCAGTTTCCGGGGAACAGGTGAAAAACTGTTTTTT
TRBD2 | NA | TRBJ2-1 | TRBV4-2 | CASSQGAGGAYNEQFF | TGTGCCAGCAGCCAAGGTGCCGGGGGGGCATACAATGAGCAGTTCTTC
NA | NA | TRBJ2-1 | TRBV24-1 | CATSGQGGRGKQFF | TGTGCCACCAGTGGACAGGGCGGGCGGGGGAAGCAGTTCTTC
NA | few | TRBJ2-2 | TRBV3-1/TRBV3-2 | CASSQLVRERLNTGELFF | TGTGCCAGCAGCCAATTAGTGCGCGAGAGACTGAACACCGGGGAGCTGTTTTTT
NA | once | TRBJ1-1 | TRBV19 | CASSIQGSNTEAFF | TGTGCCAGTAGTATACAGGGTTCGAACACTGAAGCTTTCTTT
TRBD2 | NA | TRBJ2-1 | TRBV24-1 | CATSDDNTGTISYNEQFF | TGTGCCACCAGTGATGATAATACCGGGACTATCTCCTACAATGAGCAGTTCTTC
NA | NA | TRBJ1-5 | TRBV19 | CASSIGFLEGQPQHF | TGTGCCAGTAGTATAGGGTTCTTAGAAGGGCAGCCCCAGCATTTT
TRBD1 | NA | TRBJ1-1 | TRBV5-8 | CASSSRGLTGRIEAFF | TGTGCCAGCAGCTCGAGAGGACTGACAGGGAGGATTGAAGCTTTCTTT
NA | NA | TRBJ2-3 | TRBV6-1 | CASSERRGVADTQYF | TGTGCCAGCAGTGAAAGGAGAGGGGTTGCGGATACGCAGTATTTT
NA | NA | TRBJ2-1 | TRBV6-1 | CASSEFPNLRDSYNEQFF | TGTGCCAGCAGTGAATTCCCCAACCTCAGGGACTCCTACAATGAGCAGTTCTTC
TRBD1 | NA | TRBJ1-2 | TRBV12-3/TRBV12-4 | CASTLQGARGYTF | TGTGCCAGCACCCTACAGGGGGCGCGGGGCTACACCTTC
NA | NA | TRBJ2-2 | TRBV24-1 | CATSDLYANTGELFF | TGTGCCACCAGTGATCTCTACGCGAACACCGGGGAGCTGTTTTTT
TRBD2 | NA | TRBJ2-2 | TRBV3-1/TRBV3-2 | CASSQHGTRIPGELFF | TGTGCCAGCAGCCAACACGGGACTAGGATTCCCGGGGAGCTGTTTTTT
NA | NA | TRBJ1-2 | TRBV28 | CASRTSGGPSNYGYTF | TGTGCCAGCAGAACCTCTGGGGGGCCTTCCAACTATGGCTACACCTTC
NA | NA | TRBJ2-5 | TRBV24-1 | CATSDSAVSGETQYF | TGTGCCACCAGTGATTCGGCGGTCTCAGGAGAGACCCAGTACTTC
TRBD1 | many | TRBJ1-5 | TRBV6-2/TRBV6-3 | CASSSVPGQGSRHQPQHF | TGTGCCAGCAGTTCCGTCCCGGGACAGGGGTCGAGGCATCAGCCCCAGCATTTT
NA | NA | TRBJ2-1 | TRBV21-1 | CASSTSPDLAGGPYNEQFF | TGTGCCAGCAGCACTTCTCCGGATTTAGCGGGGGGGCCCTACAATGAGCAGTTCTTC
NA | NA | TRBJ2-5 | TRBV12-3/TRBV12-4 | CASSGQQETQYF | TGTGCCAGCAGTGGGCAGCAAGAGACCCAGTACTTC
TRBD1 | NA | TRBJ2-5 | TRBV6-1 | CASSVGRQGVFVETQYF | TGTGCCAGCAGTGTAGGTCGGCAGGGGGTATTCGTAGAGACCCAGTACTTC
NA | few | TRBJ1-2 | TRBV5-1 | CASSLGESYGYTF | TGCGCCAGCAGCTTAGGAGAAAGCTATGGCTACACCTTC
TRBD1 | NA | TRBJ1-6 | TRBV7-8 | CASSAGQGDSPLHF | TGTGCCAGCAGCGCTGGACAGGGGGATTCACCCCTCCACTTT